This TCR beta chain was found in a study of OX40 agonist ivuxolimab in advanced cancers. On the study more broadly: Previous treatment with anti-PD-1, anti-PD-L1 or anti-CTLA-4 therapy was allowed; less than 45% had received some.

This CDR3 contains 14 residues. Germline values: CDR1 SGHRS, CDR2 YFSETQ. The trim removed 4 bases at V and 1 base at J, leaving 3 bases unmatched. This clone was seen only once. The data were produced by immunoSEQ multiplex PCR, yet TCRdb's version contains in-frame clones alone and is incomplete. The table shows more than 85,000 clones, with about nine tenths occurring only once. The receptor was derived from an adult with an advanced solid tumor such as melanoma, head and neck, liver or kidney cancer. This specimen was CD4+ or CD8+ T cells sorted from blood, taken in a trial of the OX40 agonist ivuxolimab. This chain joins TRBV5-1 and TRBJ1-1, with 8 bases lining up with TRBD1. CDR3 DNA sequence: TGCGCCAGCAGCCCAGGGGGCCGGAACACTGAAGCTTTCTTT. This translates into CASSPGGRNTEAFF.